The 30 T cell receptor beta chains given below trace back to one sample, sequenced in a study of T cell responses to AZD1222 COVID-19 vaccine. Sequenced by immunoSEQ multiplex PCR; TCRdb stores in-frame clones only, minus some. The top ten hold 5.2% of the sample, which has some 99,000 clones, about 90% seen once. The material sequenced was peripheral blood, taken on day 0 of AZD1222 vaccination. These receptors originate from an adult in good health.

The chain joins TRBV7-2 to TRBJ2-7; the D gene is possibly TRBD2 (6 bases). Trimming pared 1 base from V and 2 bases from J, leaving 12 bases between. Germline values: CDR1 SGHTA, CDR2 FQGNSA. The CDR3 loop spans 15 amino acids. CDR3 sequence reads: CASSLEEGGPYEQYF. The CDR3 coding sequence is TGTGCCAGCAGCTTAGAGGAGGGAGGACCCTACGAGCAGTACTTC.

The V call is TRBV5-8, the J call TRBJ2-5; D tentatively reads TRBD1 or TRBD2 (5 bases each). The CDR3 is made up of 14 amino acids. CDR1 and CDR2 from the germline V gene are SGHTS and YDEGEE. V lost 6 bases, J lost 9 bases, and 21 bases lay in between. The CDR3 sequence is CASTLGYLRGAQYF. CDR3 nucleotides: TGTGCCAGCACCCTGGGCTACCTTAGAGGGGCCCAGTACTTC.

About this clone: The sample holds other DNA sequences that translate to the same CDR3. The chain combines TRBV2 with TRBJ1-2; TRBD1 matches at 9 bases. Trimming at V came to 6 bases and at J to 2 bases, leaving 4 bases not matched to a gene. Germline CDR1 and CDR2: SNHLY and FYNNEI. The CDR3 length is 14 residues. The CDR3 reads CASSGQGTNYGYTF. CDR3 in DNA: TGTGCCAGCAGCGGACAGGGGACAAACTATGGCTACACCTTC.

This clone was counted a single time. The J gene is TRBJ2-7, the V gene TRBV2; D not resolved. The V gene lost 1 base and the J gene lost 1 base, with 11 bases spanning the gap. Germline loops: CDR1 SNHLY, CDR2 FYNNEI. The CDR3 has 15 residues. CDR3: CASSEGGQPSYEQYF. CDR3 DNA sequence: TGTGCCAGCAGTGAAGGTGGGCAGCCGTCCTACGAGCAGTACTTC.

The J gene is TRBJ2-1, the V gene TRBV18; D is unclear. Looked up from germline, CDR1 is KGHSH and CDR2 is LQKENI. The ends were cut back, 3 bases at V and 6 bases at J, with 15 bases in the middle. The CDR3 has 15 amino acids. In DNA form, the CDR3 reads TGTGCCAGCTCACCCCAGCGCGAATTGCCCAATGAGCAGTTCTTC. Translating it yields CASSPQRELPNEQFF.

This clone came up a few times. This sequence joins TRBV14 and TRBJ2-5; D perhaps matches TRBD2 (5 bases). Germline lookup yields CDR1 SGHDN and CDR2 FVKESK. Trimming left V 5 bases short and J 5 bases short, with 15 bases between. The CDR3 extends over 14 amino acids. CDR3 loop: CASSSRTGLETQYF. The CDR3 DNA is TGTGCCAGCAGCTCCAGAACGGGGTTGGAGACCCAGTACTTC.

The chain links TRBV6-5 to TRBJ2-1; the D is unclear. The CDR3 totals 11 residues. In germline, CDR1 is MNHEY, CDR2 SVGAGI. V was clipped by 8 bases and J by 6 bases, with 8 bases between them. The CDR3 coding sequence is TGTGCCAGCTTGGGGTTCAATGAGCAGTTCTTC. Its protein is CASLGFNEQFF.

The rearrangement joins TRBV6-5 to TRBJ1-1, with TRBD1 as a possible D gene (5 bases). Germline V gene sequence: CDR1 MNHEY, CDR2 SVGAGI. There are 12 residues in the CDR3. V lost 2 bases and J lost 11, with 12 bases in between. For the CDR3, the DNA is TGTGCCAGCAGTTACCCGGGCGGGGGGGCTTTCTTT. Residues: CASSYPGGGAFF.

V gene TRBV5-4 combines with J gene TRBJ1-6; possibly TRBD1 for D (5 bases). Germline assignment: CDR1 SGHNT and CDR2 YYREEE (reference sequence). V gave up 4 bases and J gave up 9 bases, with 14 bases separating them. There are 14 residues in the CDR3. The CDR3 loop is CASSVRGLISPLHF. CDR3 in DNA: TGTGCCAGCAGCGTACGGGGACTTATTTCACCCCTCCACTTT.

This chain uses TRBV28 with TRBJ2-1, with 8 bases fitting TRBD1. CDR1 and CDR2 (germline): MDHEN, SYDVKM. The CDR3 is 15 residues long. Trimming took 4 bases from V and 0 from J; bases not matched to a gene: 2. In DNA form, the CDR3 reads TGTGCCAGCAGTTCAGGGGGCGCCTCCTACAATGAGCAGTTCTTC. Its translation is CASSSGGASYNEQFF.

The chain recombines TRBV18 with TRBJ1-2; D gene unclear. In germline, CDR1 is KGHSH, CDR2 LQKENI. The CDR3 runs to 14 residues. Trimming removed 0 bases at V and 2 bases at J, with 7 bases between. The CDR3 DNA sequence: TGTGCCAGCTCACCACCCGCTGGAAACTATGGCTACACCTTC. Protein sequence: CASSPPAGNYGYTF.

The chain joins TRBV5-8 to TRBJ1-5, with a possible D match to TRBD1 (6 bases). CDR1 is SGHTS, CDR2 YDEGEE, per germline. The CDR3 runs to 15 residues. Between the trimmed V and J ends, which lost 2 bases and 6 bases, there was a span of 15 bases. CDR3 loop: CASSFSSGGTQPQHF. CDR3 in DNA: TGTGCCAGCAGCTTTTCAAGTGGGGGCACTCAGCCCCAGCATTTT.

This chain joins TRBV3-1 (or the pseudogene TRBV3-2) and TRBJ1-2; the match to TRBD1 covers 7 bases. V lost 4 bases, J lost 7 bases, and 3 bases stayed unmatched. CDR3 size: 12 residues. Germline V gene lookup returns CDR1 LGHDT and CDR2 YNNKEL (reference sequence). Here the CDR3 reads CASSPGTAGYTF. CDR3 DNA: TGTGCCAGCAGCCCGGGGACAGCTGGCTACACCTTC.

This clone was observed a single time. This rearrangement joins TRBV5-1 to TRBJ2-5; 7 bases match TRBD2. The CDR3 runs to 13 residues. Germline lookup yields CDR1 SGHRS and CDR2 YFSETQ. Trimming took 4 bases from V and 6 from J; bases not matched to a gene: 6. CDR3: CASSAPGTKTQYF. In DNA, the CDR3 is TGCGCCAGCAGCGCGCCGGGGACTAAGACCCAGTACTTC.

J is TRBJ1-5 and V is TRBV2; D not resolved. Deletions cut 3 bases from V and 13 bases from J, with 16 bases between. Germline V gives CDR1 SNHLY, CDR2 FYNNEI. This CDR3 has 13 residues. CDR3 DNA: TGTGCCAGCAGTGAGGGCATAGATTGGACGCAGCATTTT. This gives the protein CASSEGIDWTQHF.

This chain joins TRBV5-1 and TRBJ2-2; tentatively, D is TRBD2 (6 bases). Germline V gene sequence: CDR1 SGHRS, CDR2 YFSETQ. V dropped 1 base and J dropped 1 base, with 8 bases sitting between them. The CDR3 loop spans 15 amino acids. CDR3 amino acids: CASSLFGRNTGELFF. The CDR3 bases are TGCGCCAGCAGCTTGTTCGGGAGGAACACCGGGGAGCTGTTTTTT. Using reference TRBV5-1 and TRBJ2-2 for the parts outside the CDR3, the full variable domain is KAGVTQTPRYLIKTRGQQVTLSCSPISGHRSVSWYQQTPGQGLQFLFEYFSETQRNKGNFPGRFSGRQFSNSRSEMNVSTLELGDSALYLCASSLFGRNTGELFFGEGSRLTVL.

The rearrangement uses TRBV4-3 and TRBJ2-7; D gene unclear. Trimming left V 0 bases short and J 3 bases short, with 6 bases between. CDR3 length: 13 amino acids. Germline lookup yields CDR1 LGHNA and CDR2 YSLEER. The CDR3 DNA reads as TGCGCCAGCAGCCAAGACCTCTTCTACGAGCAGTACTTC. It yields the protein CASSQDLFYEQYF.

V and J are TRBV27 and TRBJ1-1; the D gene is possibly TRBD1 (5 bases). The V end lost 5 bases, the J end lost 1 base, and 11 bases lay between the germline ends. Germline CDR1 reads MNHEY; CDR2 reads SMNVEV (reference sequence). This CDR3 has 14 amino acids. The CDR3: CASSMGVANTEAFF. CDR3 bases: TGTGCCAGCAGTATGGGGGTGGCGAACACTGAAGCTTTCTTT.

The J gene is TRBJ1-6, the V gene TRBV30; maybe TRBD1 (5 bases). Trimming stripped 0 bases from V and 1 base from J, with 10 bases between. The CDR3 length is 16 residues. Per germline, CDR1 GTSNPN and CDR2 SVGIG (reference sequence). CDR3 loop: CAWSVGRQSYNSPLHF. The CDR3 nucleotides are TGTGCCTGGAGTGTAGGCCGACAGTCCTATAATTCACCCCTCCACTTT.

The chain couples TRBV5-6 to TRBJ2-5, with a tentative D call TRBD1 (6 bases). CDR3 size: 15 residues. V lost 1 base to trimming and J lost 1 base, with 11 bases between them. CDR1 and CDR2 (germline): SGHDT, YYEEEE. The CDR3 is CASSLLRTVQETQYF. CDR3 nucleotides: TGTGCCAGCAGCTTGTTGCGGACAGTCCAAGAGACCCAGTACTTC.

This clone has just one count. V gene TRBV29-1 combines with J gene TRBJ2-1; the D gene is possibly TRBD2 (5 bases). The V and J ends lost 4 bases and 4 bases respectively, with 8 bases between them. This CDR3 is 12 amino acids long. Germline assignment: CDR1 SQVTM and CDR2 ANQGSEA. The CDR3 loop is CSVGELYNEQFF. The DNA for the CDR3 is TGCAGCGTTGGGGAGTTGTACAATGAGCAGTTCTTC.

The chain links TRBV5-5 to TRBJ2-3; no clear D gene. Germline V CDR1 and CDR2: SGHKS, YYEKEE (reference sequence). The CDR3 runs 16 residues. Trimming pared 4 bases from V and 0 bases from J, leaving 15 bases between. This CDR3 is CASSPRPDTSTDTQYF. In DNA form, the CDR3 reads TGTGCCAGCAGCCCCAGGCCGGATACTAGCACAGATACGCAGTATTTT.

V and J are TRBV3-1 (or the pseudogene TRBV3-2) and TRBJ1-3; no definite D call. Germline V gene lookup returns CDR1 LGHDT and CDR2 YNNKEL (reference sequence). This CDR3 is 16 amino acids long. Trimming removed 2 bases at V and 7 bases at J, with 18 bases between. The CDR3 bases are TGTGCCAGCAGCCAACAGCCCGGACGGGTCGGGAACACCATATATTTT. Translated, it gives CASSQQPGRVGNTIYF.

The chain has TRBV12-3 or TRBV12-4 and TRBJ2-7; D gene ambiguous. Trimming took off 3 bases at V and 5 bases at J, with 11 bases between the two ends. The CDR3 length is 13 residues. CDR3 DNA: TGTGCCAGCAGTTTTCGGGCAGGCCACGAGCAGTACTTC. Translated: CASSFRAGHEQYF.

The chain couples TRBV7-2 to TRBJ2-3, with TRBD2 identical over 7 bases. The CDR3 contains 16 residues. Germline loops: CDR1 SGHTA, CDR2 FQGNSA. J was trimmed by 4 bases and V by 5 bases; bases with no gene match: 12. Written as DNA, the CDR3 is TGTGCCAGCAGCCGCCTACTAGCAGCGGGGCCAGATACGCAGTATTTT. Translation: CASSRLLAAGPDTQYF. Full variable domain (missing parts from reference TRBV7-2 and TRBJ2-3): GAGVSQSPSNKVTEKGKDVELRCDPISGHTALYWYRQSLGQGLEFLIYFQGNSAPDKSGLPSDRFSAERTGGSVSTLTIQRTQQEDSAVYLCASSRLLAAGPDTQYFGPGTRLTVL.

This clone is labeled medium-sized. This chain connects TRBV7-9 to TRBJ2-2; TRBD1 might be the D (6 bases). The length of the CDR3 is 15 residues. From germline, CDR1 is SEHNR and CDR2 FQNEAQ (reference sequence). V shed 6 bases and J shed 4 bases, with 15 bases lying between them. The CDR3 is CASRTGQSTTGELFF. CDR3 nucleotide sequence: TGTGCCAGCAGGACTGGACAGAGCACCACCGGGGAGCTGTTTTTT.

The V gene is TRBV5-1, the J gene TRBJ1-4; TRBD1 matches at 8 bases. Germline V gene lookup returns CDR1 SGHRS and CDR2 YFSETQ. The CDR3 is made up of 16 amino acids. Trimming took 0 bases from V and 5 from J; bases not matched to a gene: 6. The CDR3: CASSLDRTGTNEKLFF. The CDR3 DNA is TGCGCCAGCAGCTTGGATAGGACAGGGACAAATGAAAAACTGTTTTTT.

The rearrangement uses TRBV24-1 and TRBJ2-1; 12 bases map to TRBD1. The CDR3 spans 20 residues. Losses at the gene ends were 5 bases for V and 0 bases for J; bases not matched to a gene: 13. Per the germline V gene, CDR1 is KGHDR and CDR2 is SFDVKD. CDR3 amino acids: CATSGRPGQGATSSYNEQFF. The CDR3 DNA sequence: TGTGCCACCAGTGGCCGACCGGGACAGGGGGCGACGAGCTCCTACAATGAGCAGTTCTTC.

The V and J genes are TRBV11-2 and TRBJ2-4; 9 bases match TRBD1. With V trimmed by 0 bases and J by 7 bases, 4 bases remained unmatched. Germline CDR1 and CDR2: SGHAT and FQNNGV. There are 15 residues in the CDR3. This chain's CDR3 is CASSLERGQGNIQYF. In DNA form, the CDR3 reads TGTGCCAGCAGCTTAGAAAGAGGACAGGGGAACATTCAGTACTTC.

V and J are TRBV24-1 and TRBJ1-2; 11 bases are a match to TRBD1. In germline, CDR1 is KGHDR, CDR2 SFDVKD. The V and J ends lost 7 bases and 1 base, in that order; junction bases with no gene match: 7. This CDR3 region has 16 residues. CDR3 in amino acids: CATSSGTGGRNYGYTF. The CDR3 DNA is TGTGCCACCAGCTCCGGGACAGGGGGGCGTAACTATGGCTACACCTTC.